The next 27 T cell receptor beta chains were all read from a single sample in a study of blood T cell repertoires in COVID-19. Assay used: immunoSEQ multiplex PCR; TCRdb lists only in-frame clones, some missing. The repertoire holds 170,000 or so clones, with over 80% as singletons. The sequencing input was peripheral blood. These TCRs come from a woman in her forties with COVID-19, enrolled during active disease.

This clone has just a few counts. V gene TRBV10-2 combines with J gene TRBJ2-7; TRBD2 aligns across 8 bases. After removal of 7 bases from V and 0 bases from J, the junction contained 5 bases not matched to a gene. The CDR3 extends over 14 amino acids. Germline values: CDR1 WSHSY, CDR2 SAAADI. Here the CDR3 reads CASKSSGDSYEQYF. The CDR3, as DNA: TGCGCCAGCAAGAGTAGCGGGGACTCCTACGAGCAGTACTTC.

This chain uses TRBV19 with TRBJ2-1; D might be TRBD1 (5 bases). V was clipped by 7 bases and J by 9 bases, with 13 bases between them. The CDR3 runs to 12 residues. Germline-derived CDR1 and CDR2 are LNHDA and SQIVND (reference sequence). The CDR3: CASMQGVSEQFF. The DNA of the CDR3 is TGTGCCAGTATGCAAGGGGTTAGTGAGCAGTTCTTC.

The V gene is TRBV28, the J gene TRBJ1-2, with 7 bases fitting TRBD1. V gave up 5 bases and J gave up 6 bases; unmatched junction bases: 18. This CDR3 region has 17 residues. The germline V gene has CDR1 MDHEN and CDR2 SYDVKM. This CDR3 reads CASSPTLRQGRIHGYTF. Written as DNA, the CDR3 is TGTGCCAGCAGTCCAACCCTGCGACAGGGAAGGATCCATGGCTACACCTTC.

The chain links TRBV7-6 to TRBJ2-3, with TRBD1 matching over 7 bases. V dropped 5 bases and J dropped 2; count of bases not matched to a gene: 7. Germline V gene lookup returns CDR1 SGHVS and CDR2 FNYEAQ. This CDR3 contains 15 residues. CDR3 nucleotides: TGTGCCAGCAGCCCCCGACAGGGAATCACAGATACGCAGTATTTT. It yields the protein CASSPRQGITDTQYF.

The CDR3 loop is CASSGQGAVEQYF. The DNA of the CDR3 is TGTGCCAGCAGTGGACAGGGGGCAGTCGAGCAGTACTTC. The rearrangement joins TRBV2 to TRBJ2-7; TRBD1 agrees at 10 bases. The CDR3 has 13 residues. The junction had 3 bases not matched to a gene; V was cut back by 4 bases and J by 6 bases. Germline loops: CDR1 SNHLY, CDR2 FYNNEI.

The chain uses TRBV10-2 and TRBJ1-2, with TRBD1 matching 8 bases. Germline-derived CDR1 and CDR2 are WSHSY and SAAADI. V dropped 3 bases and J dropped 5; count of bases not matched to a gene: 8. The CDR3 has 15 residues. In DNA, the CDR3 is TGCGCCAGCAGTGACCCCGACAGGGGTAAATATGGCTACACCTTC. Protein product: CASSDPDRGKYGYTF.

The CDR3 protein is CASTFRIMGQDGYTF. CDR3 coding DNA: TGTGCCAGCACGTTTCGTATTATGGGACAGGATGGCTACACCTTC. This chain links TRBV5-4 with TRBJ1-2; 8 bases align to TRBD1. Unmatched junction bases numbered 13, after V lost 6 bases and J lost 6 bases. Germline loops: CDR1 SGHNT, CDR2 YYREEE (reference sequence). The CDR3 consists of 15 residues.

The CDR3 reads CAISSRQGNYGYTF. CDR3 DNA: TGTGCCATCAGTTCTCGACAGGGTAACTATGGCTACACCTTC. The chain uses TRBV10-3 and TRBJ1-2; 7 bases agree with TRBD1. V lost 5 bases to trimming and J lost 1 base; unmatched junction nucleotides: 4. Looked up from germline, CDR1 is ENHRY and CDR2 is SYGVKD. The CDR3 is 14 amino acids.

The chain recombines TRBV5-1 with TRBJ2-7, with D possibly being TRBD2 (5 bases). Trimming removed 0 bases at V and 3 bases at J, with 16 bases between. The CDR3 contains 16 residues. CDR1 and CDR2 from the germline V gene are SGHRS and YFSETQ. The DNA for the CDR3 is TGCGCCAGCAGCTTGGTACGGCGGGTCCTACGCTACGAGCAGTACTTC. Its protein product is CASSLVRRVLRYEQYF.

This chain links TRBV28 with TRBJ1-4; D gene unclear. Germline CDR1 and CDR2: MDHEN and SYDVKM. This CDR3 has 13 residues. Trimming shortened V by 10 bases and J by 3 bases, and 12 bases separated the two germline ends. CDR3 DNA sequence: TGTGCCACCCGCCCAGGTGCTAATGAAAAACTGTTTTTT. This sequence encodes CATRPGANEKLFF.

The chain carries TRBV29-1 and TRBJ2-1; TRBD2 aligns across 8 bases. Germline V gene data show CDR1 as SQVTM and CDR2 as ANQGSEA. V lost 7 bases, J lost 6 bases, and 8 bases stayed unmatched. The CDR3 is 13 amino acids. Here the CDR3 reads CSAGLGPPNEQFF. CDR3 nucleotide sequence: TGCAGCGCGGGACTAGGGCCCCCCAATGAGCAGTTCTTC.

The genes are TRBV9 and TRBJ2-3, with TRBD1 matching 7 bases. This CDR3 is 15 amino acids long. V was clipped by 0 bases and J by 3 bases; unmatched bases: 4. Germline lookup yields CDR1 SGDLS and CDR2 YYNGEE. CDR3: CASSVVGGWTDTQYF. CDR3 DNA: TGTGCCAGCAGCGTAGTAGGGGGCTGGACAGATACGCAGTATTTT. The full variable domain, its missing parts supplied by reference TRBV9 and TRBJ2-3, is DSGVTQTPKHLITATGQRVTLRCSPRSGDLSVYWYQQSLDQGLQFLIQYYNGEERAKGNILERFSAQQFPDLHSELNLSSLELGDSALYFCASSVVGGWTDTQYFGPGTRLTVL.

The gene calls are TRBV5-1 and TRBJ2-3; TRBD2 agrees at 11 bases. Trimming took 4 bases from V and 5 from J; bases not matched to a gene: 3. Looked up from germline, CDR1 is SGHRS and CDR2 is YFSETQ. The CDR3 runs 14 residues. The CDR3 protein is CASSPGLAGDTQYF. Written as DNA, the CDR3 is TGCGCCAGCAGCCCTGGACTAGCGGGAGATACGCAGTATTTT.

This chain uses TRBV18 with TRBJ1-4, with a possible D match to TRBD1 (5 bases). V gave up 2 bases and J gave up 7 bases, with 5 bases separating them. The germline V gene encodes CDR1 KGHSH and CDR2 LQKENI. This CDR3 is built from 12 residues. DNA for the CDR3: TGTGCCAGCTCACCAAGGGGTGAAAAACTGTTTTTT. Translated, it gives CASSPRGEKLFF. Full variable domain (outside the CDR3, taken from reference TRBV18 and TRBJ1-4): NAGVMQNPRHLVRRRGQEARLRCSPMKGHSHVYWYRQLPEEGLKFMVYLQKENIIDESGMPKERFSAEFPKEGPSILRIQQVVRGDSAAYFCASSPRGEKLFFGSGTQLSVL.

A few counts support this clone. The chain employs TRBV7-9 and TRBJ2-7; weak D call: TRBD1 (6 bases). The ends were cut back, 4 bases at V and 3 bases at J, with 16 bases in the middle. Germline V gene sequence: CDR1 SEHNR, CDR2 FQNEAQ (reference sequence). This CDR3 spans 15 amino acids. The CDR3 protein is CASSSRQAGNYEQYF. The CDR3 region has the DNA TGTGCCAGCAGCTCCAGACAGGCAGGCAACTACGAGCAGTACTTC. The variable domain in full, completed from reference TRBV7-9 and TRBJ2-7, reads DTGVSQNPRHKITKRGQNVTFRCDPISEHNRLYWYRQTLGQGPEFLTYFQNEAQLEKSRLLSDRFSAERPKGSFSTLEIQRTEQGDSAMYLCASSSRQAGNYEQYFGPGTRLTVT.

This chain connects TRBV5-1 to TRBJ1-2; a possible D gene is TRBD1 (6 bases). Germline lookup yields CDR1 SGHRS and CDR2 YFSETQ. The CDR3 spans 12 residues. Trimming took off 7 bases at V and 2 bases at J, with 9 bases between the two ends. For the CDR3, the DNA is TGCGCCAGCCACAGGGAGAACTATGGCTACACCTTC. Translation: CASHRENYGYTF. The full variable domain, its missing parts supplied by reference TRBV5-1 and TRBJ1-2, is KAGVTQTPRYLIKTRGQQVTLSCSPISGHRSVSWYQQTPGQGLQFLFEYFSETQRNKGNFPGRFSGRQFSNSRSEMNVSTLELGDSALYLCASHRENYGYTFGSGTRLTVV.

V usage is TRBV19 and J usage is TRBJ1-1; the match to TRBD1 covers 9 bases. CDR3 length: 15 residues. With 5 bases clipped from V and 1 base from J, the junction kept 5 bases outside the gene matches. The germline gives CDR1 LNHDA, CDR2 SQIVND (reference sequence). The CDR3 region is CASSWGQGSNTEAFF. Written as DNA, the CDR3 is TGTGCCAGTAGTTGGGGACAGGGTTCGAACACTGAAGCTTTCTTT.

The genes are TRBV18 and TRBJ2-7; TRBD1 is a possible D gene (5 bases). Germline-derived CDR1 and CDR2 are KGHSH and LQKENI. V was trimmed by 3 bases and J by 3 bases, leaving 9 bases between them. This CDR3 is built from 13 residues. CDR3 sequence: CASSPGQYYEQYF. Written as DNA, the CDR3 is TGTGCCAGCTCACCGGGGCAGTACTACGAGCAGTACTTC.

As to this clone: Other DNA sequences from this sample encode an identical CDR3 as well. The chain combines TRBV6-5 with TRBJ1-1; D not resolved. With 0 bases removed from V and 2 bases from J, the gap between germline ends came to 4 bases. Per the germline V gene, CDR1 is MNHEY and CDR2 is SVGAGI. The CDR3 is made up of 13 amino acids. The CDR3 here is CASSYSRNTEAFF. The CDR3 nucleotides are TGTGCCAGCAGTTACTCGAGAAACACTGAAGCTTTCTTT.

This chain connects TRBV5-6 to TRBJ2-5, with D possibly TRBD1 on 5 matching bases. V was pared by 4 bases and J by 3 bases, with 13 bases between. The CDR3 extends over 14 amino acids. Germline CDR1 is SGHDT and CDR2 is YYEEEE. CDR3 sequence (DNA): TGTGCCAGCAGCGGGAAGGGGTCGGAAGAGACCCAGTACTTC. Amino acids: CASSGKGSEETQYF.

This rearrangement joins TRBV10-3 to TRBJ2-1; 12 positions agree with TRBD1. Germline V gene sequence: CDR1 ENHRY, CDR2 SYGVKD. The CDR3 runs to 17 residues. The trim removed 4 bases at V and 7 bases at J, leaving 11 bases unmatched. CDR3 region: CAISVGQGAVEKNEQFF. CDR3 DNA sequence: TGTGCCATCAGTGTGGGACAGGGGGCAGTTGAAAAGAATGAGCAGTTCTTC.

The CDR3 protein is CSVRTYEQYF. Here the CDR3 DNA reads TGCAGCGTGCGAACCTACGAGCAGTACTTC. The chain couples TRBV29-1 to TRBJ2-7; no firm D call. V gave up 6 bases and J gave up 2 bases, with 5 bases separating them. This CDR3 region has 10 residues. The germline gives CDR1 SQVTM, CDR2 ANQGSEA.

This clone has a single count. This sample also contains other DNA sequences that code for the same CDR3. This chain links TRBV24-1 with TRBJ1-1; D possibly corresponds to TRBD1 (6 bases). The CDR3 covers 11 residues. Between the trimmed V and J ends, which lost 4 bases and 8 bases, there was a span of 7 bases. Germline loops: CDR1 KGHDR, CDR2 SFDVKD. This CDR3 is CATSEQGEAFF. Here the CDR3 DNA reads TGTGCCACCAGTGAACAGGGCGAAGCTTTCTTT.

The V and J genes are TRBV6-5 and TRBJ2-7, with D unresolved. CDR3 length: 13 amino acids. The germline V gene encodes CDR1 MNHEY and CDR2 SVGAGI. The V gene lost 0 bases and the J gene lost 4 bases, with 7 bases spanning the gap. The CDR3 DNA reads as TGTGCCAGCAGTTACTCGCATACTTACGAGCAGTACTTC. Residues: CASSYSHTYEQYF.

The chain is built from TRBV7-9 and TRBJ1-2; no definite D call. V shed 6 bases and J shed 2 bases, with 10 bases lying between them. This CDR3 comprises 13 residues. Germline-derived CDR1 and CDR2 are SEHNR and FQNEAQ (reference sequence). This CDR3 reads CASSPDTNYGYTF. The CDR3 region has the DNA TGTGCCAGCAGTCCAGATACAAACTATGGCTACACCTTC.

The chain is built from TRBV7-3 and TRBJ1-3; 8 positions match TRBD1. Germline CDR1 SGHTA, CDR2 FQGTGA. The CDR3 consists of 15 residues. With V trimmed by 6 bases and J by 2 bases, 6 bases remained unmatched. CDR3 sequence (DNA): TGTGCCAGCAGTCTTGACAGGGGCCCTGGAAACACCATATATTTT. Its translation is CASSLDRGPGNTIYF.

The V call is TRBV27, the J call TRBJ2-7; 9 bases match TRBD2. The CDR3 has 16 residues. The germline V gene has CDR1 MNHEY and CDR2 SMNVEV (reference sequence). After removal of 2 bases from V and 4 bases from J, the junction contained 9 bases not matched to a gene. CDR3 sequence reads: CASSLVGGGAWYEQYF. The DNA for the CDR3 is TGTGCCAGCAGTTTAGTGGGCGGGGGGGCCTGGTACGAGCAGTACTTC.